The rows below give T cell receptor beta chains drawn from one sample of a study of blood T cell repertoires in COVID-19. Data came from immunoSEQ multiplex PCR; TCRdb stores just in-frame clones and leaves some out. The top ten hold under 3% of the sample, which has some 340,000 clones, about 86% seen once. Sequencing was done on a sample of peripheral blood. These receptors were taken from a man younger than 45 with active or convalescent COVID-19. Both conserved end residues are part of each CDR3. Fields, in order: J gene, V gene, CDR3 protein.

J gene: TRBJ2-3; V gene: TRBV12-3/TRBV12-4; CDR3 protein: CASSPFTDTQYF
J gene: TRBJ2-1; V gene: TRBV28; CDR3 protein: CASSLGTTYNEQFF
J gene: TRBJ2-2; V gene: TRBV11-2; CDR3 protein: CASSLTGGTGELFF
J gene: TRBJ1-1; V gene: TRBV3-1/TRBV3-2; CDR3 protein: CASSLILNTEAFF
J gene: TRBJ2-1; V gene: TRBV6-5; CDR3 protein: CASRRGTSRDNEQFF
J gene: TRBJ2-2; V gene: TRBV7-3; CDR3 protein: CASSSPLGELFF
J gene: TRBJ2-1; V gene: TRBV28; CDR3 protein: CASSPTREVYNEQFF
J gene: TRBJ2-3; V gene: TRBV5-1; CDR3 protein: CASSSQTGGNGDTQYF
J gene: TRBJ1-2; V gene: TRBV14; CDR3 protein: CASSRQGEAYGYTF
J gene: TRBJ2-3; V gene: TRBV6-1; CDR3 protein: CASSDLAPDTQYF
J gene: TRBJ2-2; V gene: TRBV9; CDR3 protein: CASSVRGRGDPPNTGELFF
J gene: TRBJ2-2; V gene: TRBV9; CDR3 protein: CASSPRTGEGTGELFF
J gene: TRBJ2-5; V gene: TRBV7-9; CDR3 protein: CASSSDLQETQYF
J gene: TRBJ2-7; V gene: TRBV30; CDR3 protein: CAWRGEREQYF
J gene: TRBJ2-3; V gene: TRBV6-1; CDR3 protein: CASSEQGSSTDTQYF
J gene: TRBJ2-1; V gene: TRBV9; CDR3 protein: CASSVVAGLRSYNEQFF
J gene: TRBJ2-7; V gene: TRBV24-1; CDR3 protein: CATSAPSNGEQYF
J gene: TRBJ2-1; V gene: TRBV9; CDR3 protein: CASSVVRGGHNEQFF
J gene: TRBJ1-2; V gene: TRBV5-4; CDR3 protein: CASSLDYSSDGYTF
J gene: TRBJ2-1; V gene: TRBV12-5; CDR3 protein: CASGSQYNEQFF
J gene: TRBJ2-5; V gene: TRBV5-1; CDR3 protein: CASSLVTGDQETQYF
J gene: TRBJ2-7; V gene: TRBV7-9; CDR3 protein: CASRATGVPSYEQYF